This entry concerns a single TCR beta chain. The antigen is unknown. The entry originates in a study of CD8 T cells in acute hepatitis C reinfection. Overall study results and limits: Diversity was high, without significant differences between resolver and chronic groups. A V04-02/J02-02 clonotype was among around 13 public ones, independent of outcome.

Time point denoted: naive CD8 control sorted from an acute-time-point sample. The assay was immunoSEQ multiplex PCR, and TCRdb's table has in-frame clones only and misses some. The repertoire holds approximately 40,000 clones, with 75% to 90% as singletons. The source of this sequence is a woman in her late teens or twenties who spontaneously cleared hepatitis C infection. The sequenced sample was naive CD8+ T cells from PBMCs.

CDR3 loop: CASTLGWTPTYNEQFF. As DNA, the CDR3 is TGTGCCAGTACCCTGGGGTGGACTCCCACCTACAATGAGCAGTTCTTC. The chain combines TRBV19 with TRBJ2-1, with D possibly matching TRBD2 (5 bases). Germline V gene lookup returns CDR1 LNHDA and CDR2 SQIVND (reference sequence). Trimming pared 7 bases from V and 2 bases from J, leaving 18 bases between. The CDR3 totals 16 residues.